This T cell receptor (beta chain) comes out of a study of blood T cell repertoires in COVID-19 (dated by TCRdb to about 2020). General notes on the study: Samples from collaborators originated in the United States, Italy and Spain and spanned both the acute and convalescent phases of COVID-19. The material from the prospective study consisted of cDNA or gDNA derived from T cells, B-cell-depleted T cells, or PBMCs. Subjects who had been exposed to COVID-19, were actively infected with it, or had recovered from it provided the deeply sampled blood TCRbeta repertoires that made up the dataset. The repertoires were released in a freely available public database intended as a resource for research on the immune response to SARS-CoV-2. The samples were drawn from two sources: the first 160 participants of the ongoing ImmuneRACE study, and 1,254 subjects contributed by 6 global collaborators. Nearly every sample came with metadata listing a de-identified subject ID, COVID-19 status, age in years and sex. Where available, HLA class I and class II types were obtained from metadata supplied by the sample provider rather than from assay-based typing. Here is what the overall study found, with its caveats: The amount of clinical and demographic metadata varied by source and participant and was provided uncurated.

TCRbeta CDR3 regions were amplified from genomic DNA using the immunoSEQ Assay, a bias-controlled multiplex PCR. In the paper's pipeline: Nucleated cell counts per sample were estimated from amplification of reference gene primers within the assay. To quantify the absolute abundance of each unique TCRbeta CDR3 rearrangement, sequence reads were collapsed and filtered. Productive Simpson clonality was computed per sample as the square root of Simpson's diversity index over productive rearrangements. TCRdb stores this immuneACCESS table with in-frame sequences only. Part of the clones is absent; in the studies checked, under half of the shortfall reflects unresolved V genes, and no reason is known for the rest. D and trimming were read from the DNA, whereas the V and J calls and clone size are those reported in that table. Across this sample there are about 250,000 clones, with around 88% seen only once. The ten largest clonotypes hold approximately 6% of the sample.

For this clone: This clone's antigen is unknown. Per-nucleotide qualities are absent, and no much larger clonotype sits a single base away.

One collaborating source in Seattle enrolled patients while the patients were actively infected and followed the patients over time throughout the course of disease. Collaborating institutions collected whole blood in K2EDTA tubes following their own protocols. For TCRbeta analysis, collaborators shipped samples as frozen whole blood, isolated PBMCs, or DNA extracted from either of those sample types. Inclusive of the bounding cysteine and phenylalanine, the CDR3 is 14 residues long. Of the read, only the CDR3 DNA is kept; its 42 bases are in frame from base 1. V is pared back by 0 bases and J by 4 bases, with 9 bases lying between the germline termini. Looking up the germline V gene yields CDR1 LGHNA and CDR2 YSLEER.

The chain is assembled from TRBV4-3 and TRBJ1-2; 5 matching bases give a weak D call of TRBD1. Sequencing input: peripheral blood. The TCR was taken from a woman in her 30s with COVID-19, enrolled during active disease. CDR3 sequence: CASSQDGGFYGYTF. The DNA reads as follows: TGCGCCAGCAGCCAAGATGGGGGGTTCTATGGCTACACCTTC.